The 32 T cell receptor beta chains below come from one sample, sequenced in a study of graft-versus-host responses after intestinal transplantation. Only in-frame clones appear in the TCRdb table, and some are missing; sequencing was by immunoSEQ multiplex PCR. This sample carries over 8,500 clones, 29% of them seen once, and the ten largest clones take approximately 6.2%. Co-plated with roughly 200,000 CFSE-labeled responder cells were roughly 200,000 irradiated, violet-dye-labeled stimulator cells. The sample here was alloreactive CD8+ T cells from a mixed lymphocyte reaction culture, taken before intestinal transplant. Subset in this sample: CFSE-low proliferating T cells sorted from approximately six-day pre-transplant mixed lymphocyte reaction (GvH or HvG direction). The origin of the receptors is a human patient who received an intestinal transplant.

The gene calls are TRBV29-1 and TRBJ2-2; D call uncertain. The V end was cut by 1 base, the J end by 3 bases, with 9 bases between. The CDR3 sequence is 14 residues long. The germline gives CDR1 SQVTM, CDR2 ANQGSEA. CDR3 sequence: CSVEGLVHTGELFF. The CDR3 region has the DNA TGCAGCGTTGAAGGGCTAGTACACACCGGGGAGCTGTTTTTT.

This chain links TRBV28 with TRBJ1-1; 8 positions agree with TRBD1. The CDR3 length is 13 residues. CDR1 MDHEN and CDR2 SYDVKM come from the germline V gene. V trimming: 8 bases; J trimming: 4 bases; junction bases outside the gene matches: 6. CDR3 residues: CASHPTGATEAFF. The CDR3 bases are TGTGCCAGCCACCCGACAGGGGCCACTGAAGCTTTCTTT.

This clone was detected only a few times. The rearrangement uses TRBV27 and TRBJ1-1, with D unclear. Trimming took 3 bases from V and 5 from J, leaving 4 bases between them. This CDR3 has 11 residues. Germline V gene sequence: CDR1 MNHEY, CDR2 SMNVEV (reference sequence). The chain's CDR3 is CASSFGTEAFF. The CDR3 DNA reads as TGTGCCAGCAGTTTCGGTACTGAAGCTTTCTTT.

The chain uses TRBV7-2 and TRBJ1-3; D might be TRBD1 (6 bases). There are 15 residues in the CDR3. In germline, CDR1 is SGHTA, CDR2 FQGNSA. V was shortened by 5 bases and J by 0 bases, with 11 bases between the two germline ends. CDR3 DNA: TGTGCCAGCAGCCCCGGGACATACTCTGGAAACACCATATATTTT. Residues: CASSPGTYSGNTIYF. Full variable domain (remainder filled in from reference TRBV7-2 and TRBJ1-3): GAGVSQSPSNKVTEKGKDVELRCDPISGHTALYWYRQSLGQGLEFLIYFQGNSAPDKSGLPSDRFSAERTGGSVSTLTIQRTQQEDSAVYLCASSPGTYSGNTIYFGEGSWLTVV.

This clone occurred a few times. The rearrangement joins TRBV6-5 to TRBJ2-7, with D perhaps TRBD2 (6 bases). CDR3 length: 11 residues. Per germline, CDR1 MNHEY and CDR2 SVGAGI. The germline V and J ends were trimmed by 7 bases and 6 bases, with 10 bases remaining between them. In nucleotides, the CDR3 is TGTGCCAGCACCCTGGGGGGCGAGCAGTACTTC. As protein: CASTLGGEQYF.

By frequency in the sample, this clone is medium-sized (0.01 to 0.1%). The chain is built from TRBV21-1 and TRBJ1-4; the table assigns TRBD1, which was not confirmed against the DNA. TRBV21-1 corresponds to a pseudogene. This CDR3 spans 15 amino acids. CDR3 bases: TGTGCCAGCAGCAAAGTTTACCGGGACAACGAAAAACTGTTTTTT. Translated, it gives CASSKVYRDNEKLFF.

The chain is built from TRBV18 and TRBJ2-7; perhaps TRBD2 as D (6 bases). This CDR3 has 14 amino acids. Per germline, CDR1 KGHSH and CDR2 LQKENI. Trimming left V 2 bases short and J 4 bases short, with 12 bases between. The chain's CDR3 is CASSPRRGRYEQYF. CDR3 DNA: TGTGCCAGCTCACCAAGGAGGGGAAGATACGAGCAGTACTTC.

This chain links TRBV29-1 with TRBJ1-3; D uncertain. Germline CDR1 and CDR2: SQVTM and ANQGSEA. V was shortened by 3 bases and J by 0 bases, with 9 bases between the two germline ends. This CDR3 spans 14 amino acids. CDR3 nucleotides: TGCAGCGTTGAGCCCGAGAACTCTGGAAACACCATATATTTT. Its protein product is CSVEPENSGNTIYF.

The sample holds a few counts of this clone. The CDR3 bases are TGTGCCAGTAGTGAATGGACACCTGATCAGCCCCAGCATTTT. Protein sequence: CASSEWTPDQPQHF. This rearrangement joins TRBV19 to TRBJ1-5, with D maybe TRBD1 (5 bases). Trimming took off 5 bases at V and 5 bases at J, with 13 bases between the two ends. Per germline, CDR1 LNHDA and CDR2 SQIVND (reference sequence). The CDR3 extends over 14 amino acids.

This clone was counted between two and nine times. This chain uses TRBV19 with TRBJ2-1; D perhaps matches TRBD2 (7 bases). Germline V gene data show CDR1 as LNHDA and CDR2 as SQIVND (reference sequence). The CDR3 loop spans 16 amino acids. V gave up 1 base and J gave up 6 bases, with 16 bases separating them. CDR3 nucleotides: TGTGCCAGTAGTATAGGGGGGGCACTAGCGCTCAATGAGCAGTTCTTC. Its protein product is CASSIGGALALNEQFF.

This clone has more than one count but fewer than ten. The chain is built from TRBV7-8 and TRBJ2-7, with D uncertain. Germline values: CDR1 SGHVS, CDR2 FQNEAQ. Between the trimmed V and J ends, which lost 5 bases and 6 bases, there was a span of 11 bases. This CDR3 has 12 amino acids. The CDR3 protein is CASSPIDFEQYF. DNA for the CDR3: TGTGCCAGCAGCCCGATAGACTTCGAGCAGTACTTC.

The CDR3, as DNA: TGTGCCAGCAGTTACTCTCCGGTCTACGAGCAGTACTTC. Translated, it gives CASSYSPVYEQYF. The chain joins TRBV6-9 to TRBJ2-7; D gene ambiguous. Deletions cut 3 bases from V and 3 bases from J, with 9 bases between. Germline CDR1 is MNHGY and CDR2 is SVAAGI. The CDR3 spans 13 residues.

This clone was found a few times. This sequence joins TRBV4-1 and TRBJ2-7; 7 bases fit TRBD1. The V segment lost 6 bases and the J segment 1 base; nucleotides outside the gene matches: 9. CDR3 length: 15 residues. Germline CDR1 and CDR2: MGHRA and YSYEKL. The CDR3 here is CASSDGPGGSYEQYF. Written as DNA, the CDR3 is TGCGCCAGCAGTGATGGGCCAGGGGGATCCTACGAGCAGTACTTC.

There are a few counts of this clone. The chain recombines TRBV7-9 with TRBJ2-3, with D possibly TRBD1 on 5 matching bases. Germline V gives CDR1 SEHNR, CDR2 FQNEAQ (reference sequence). Trimming stripped 5 bases from V and 3 bases from J, with 18 bases between. The CDR3 spans 16 residues. The chain's CDR3 is CASSPRTGSGTDTQYF. The CDR3 region has the DNA TGTGCCAGCAGCCCCCGAACCGGGTCAGGGACAGATACGCAGTATTTT.

The CDR3: CASSVEAGPISYEQYF. The CDR3 DNA sequence: TGTGCCAGCAGCGTAGAGGCAGGGCCCATTTCCTACGAGCAGTACTTC. The genes are TRBV9 and TRBJ2-7; D might be TRBD1 (5 bases). Looked up from germline, CDR1 is SGDLS and CDR2 is YYNGEE. V was shortened by 0 bases and J by 1 base, with 14 bases between the two germline ends. The CDR3 has 16 amino acids.

In regard to this clone: The junction differs from germline at one of its ends, possibly a read error. The chain recombines TRBV6-1 with TRBJ1-6; maybe TRBD1 (6 bases). CDR3 size: 15 residues. The germline CDR1 and CDR2 sequences are MNHNS and SASEGT. CDR3 nucleotides: TGTACCAGCAGGGACGGACAGCCAGGAAATTCACCCCTCCACTTT. Translated, it gives CTSRDGQPGNSPLHF.

In its sample, this clone was seen many times. The chain couples TRBV19 to TRBJ2-7, with D possibly TRBD1 on 6 matching bases. The CDR3 is 12 amino acids. Trimming stripped 10 bases from V and 0 bases from J, with 10 bases between. Germline lookup yields CDR1 LNHDA and CDR2 SQIVND (reference sequence). The CDR3 reads CATQGYSYEQYF. The CDR3 nucleotides are TGTGCCACCCAGGGGTACTCCTACGAGCAGTACTTC.

This clone was detected only a few times. The V and J genes are TRBV19 and TRBJ2-7; TRBD1 agrees at 12 bases. The CDR3 contains 15 residues. Germline V CDR1 and CDR2: LNHDA, SQIVND (reference sequence). The trim removed 3 bases at V and 4 bases at J, leaving 4 bases unmatched. For the CDR3, the DNA is TGTGCCAGTAGTATGGGACAGGGGGCGGTTTACGAGCAGTACTTC. It is translated as CASSMGQGAVYEQYF.

The chain combines TRBV6-1 with TRBJ1-1; 7 bases match TRBD1. V gave up 2 bases and J gave up 6 bases; unmatched junction bases: 12. This CDR3 has 16 residues. Per germline, CDR1 MNHNS and CDR2 SASEGT. CDR3 residues: CASSESWDRLSAEAFF. Written as DNA, the CDR3 is TGTGCCAGCAGTGAATCCTGGGACAGACTGTCCGCTGAAGCTTTCTTT.

This clone has just a few counts. The gene calls are TRBV7-9 and TRBJ1-4; D gene unclear. V lost 5 bases, J lost 7 bases, and 5 bases lay in between. The length of the CDR3 is 11 residues. Germline-derived CDR1 and CDR2 are SEHNR and FQNEAQ (reference sequence). CDR3 amino acids: CASSPSEKLFF. CDR3 bases: TGTGCCAGCAGCCCGAGTGAAAAACTGTTTTTT.

This chain links TRBV7-2 with TRBJ2-7, with D possibly being TRBD2 (5 bases). CDR3 length equals 16 residues. The germline V gene encodes CDR1 SGHTA and CDR2 FQGNSA. Trimming removed 5 bases at V and 1 base at J, with 18 bases between. The CDR3 sequence is CASSLPLTIGSYEQYF. In DNA, the CDR3 is TGTGCCAGCAGCCTCCCGTTGACTATTGGGTCCTACGAGCAGTACTTC.

In its sample, this clone ranks as medium-sized. V and J are TRBV6-5 and TRBJ2-5, with 8 bases aligning to TRBD2. CDR3 length: 15 residues. V lost 0 bases and J lost 2; bases outside the gene matches: 2. Germline V gives CDR1 MNHEY, CDR2 SVGAGI. This CDR3 reads CASSYSSSGQETQYF. The CDR3 DNA follows: TGTGCCAGCAGTTACTCGTCTAGCGGGCAAGAGACCCAGTACTTC.

V usage is TRBV29-1 and J usage is TRBJ2-7, with TRBD1 as a possible D gene (6 bases). V gave up 3 bases and J gave up 6 bases, with 9 bases separating them. Germline assignment: CDR1 SQVTM and CDR2 ANQGSEA. The CDR3 runs to 11 residues. CDR3 nucleotides: TGCAGCGTTGAGAGCAGGGGCGAGCAGTACTTC. Translating it yields CSVESRGEQYF.

This clone was detected only a few times. Compared with germline, one end of the junction differs, possibly owing to a read error. The chain carries TRBV7-7 and TRBJ2-7; 8 positions agree with TRBD2. The CDR3 is 14 residues long. The V gene's germline CDR1 is SSHAT and CDR2 FNYEAQ (reference sequence). In DNA form, the CDR3 reads TGTGCTAGCAGCTTAGCGGCGGGGGGCTACGAGCAGTACTTC. Protein: CASSLAAGGYEQYF.

This clone qualifies as medium-sized. This chain uses TRBV25-1 with TRBJ2-2; D perhaps matches TRBD2 (5 bases). In germline, CDR1 is MGHDK, CDR2 SYGVNS. With 8 bases removed from V and 0 bases from J, the gap between germline ends came to 7 bases. This CDR3 has 13 residues. CDR3 region: CASREPNTGELFF. CDR3 DNA sequence: TGTGCCAGCCGGGAACCGAACACCGGGGAGCTGTTTTTT.

This clone has only a few counts. The CDR3 spells CASRRTGAGANVLTF. The CDR3 nucleotides are TGTGCCAGCAGGAGAACAGGGGCTGGGGCCAACGTCCTGACTTTC. The J gene is TRBJ2-6, the V gene TRBV6-5, with 7 bases matching TRBD1. Unmatched junction bases numbered 4, after V lost 6 bases and J lost 2 bases. Germline values: CDR1 MNHEY, CDR2 SVGAGI. This CDR3 has 15 amino acids.

This clone is medium-sized within its sample. J is TRBJ1-1 and V is TRBV5-1; D ambiguous. V lost 0 bases and J lost 0, with 6 bases in between. The germline V gene encodes CDR1 SGHRS and CDR2 YFSETQ. The CDR3 spans 14 residues. Here the CDR3 DNA reads TGCGCCAGCAGCTTGGAGAACATGAACACTGAAGCTTTCTTT. It translates to CASSLENMNTEAFF.

This clone rates as medium-sized. V and J are TRBV10-3 and TRBJ1-3; D is perhaps TRBD1 (5 bases). The CDR3 is made up of 15 amino acids. The germline gives CDR1 ENHRY, CDR2 SYGVKD. V was shortened by 4 bases and J by 0 bases, with 10 bases between the two germline ends. This CDR3 is CAISGDSSSGNTIYF. DNA of the CDR3: TGTGCCATCAGTGGGGACTCAAGCTCTGGAAACACCATATATTTT.

The V gene is TRBV5-1, the J gene TRBJ2-1, with D unclear. The V end was cut by 5 bases, the J end by 2 bases, with 2 bases between. CDR1 and CDR2 from the germline V gene are SGHRS and YFSETQ. The CDR3 runs to 11 residues. The CDR3 sequence is CASSTYNEQFF. The CDR3 DNA reads as TGCGCCAGCAGTACCTACAATGAGCAGTTCTTC.

The rearrangement uses TRBV11-2 and TRBJ1-2, with D hard to call. Between the trimmed V and J ends, which lost 1 base and 6 bases, there was a span of 6 bases. The CDR3 loop spans 12 amino acids. In germline, CDR1 is SGHAT, CDR2 FQNNGV. CDR3 sequence (DNA): TGTGCCAGCAGCTTAGCAGGCGATGGCTACACCTTC. It translates to CASSLAGDGYTF.

The gene calls are TRBV5-4 and TRBJ2-3; 8 bases are a match to TRBD2. The length of the CDR3 is 12 residues. Germline V gene data show CDR1 as SGHNT and CDR2 as YYREEE (reference sequence). V lost 9 bases, J lost 4 bases, and 4 bases stayed unmatched. The CDR3 DNA follows: TGTGCCACCGGGGGGGCGGCAGATACGCAGTATTTT. Amino acid sequence: CATGGAADTQYF. Full variable domain (outside the CDR3, taken from reference TRBV5-4 and TRBJ2-3): ETGVTQSPTHLIKTRGQQVTLRCSSQSGHNTVSWYQQALGQGPQFIFQYYREEENGRGNFPPRFSGLQFPNYSSELNVNALELDDSALYLCATGGAADTQYFGPGTRLTVL.

The CDR3 region is CASSPGEVTGKGPSYEQYF. CDR3 coding DNA: TGTGCCAGCAGCCCCGGGGAAGTGACGGGGAAGGGCCCTTCCTACGAGCAGTACTTC. The V call is TRBV7-9, the J call TRBJ2-7, with D perhaps matching TRBD2 (5 bases). This CDR3 has 19 amino acids. Germline lookup yields CDR1 SEHNR and CDR2 FQNEAQ (reference sequence). V lost 5 bases to trimming and J lost 1 base, with 27 bases between them.